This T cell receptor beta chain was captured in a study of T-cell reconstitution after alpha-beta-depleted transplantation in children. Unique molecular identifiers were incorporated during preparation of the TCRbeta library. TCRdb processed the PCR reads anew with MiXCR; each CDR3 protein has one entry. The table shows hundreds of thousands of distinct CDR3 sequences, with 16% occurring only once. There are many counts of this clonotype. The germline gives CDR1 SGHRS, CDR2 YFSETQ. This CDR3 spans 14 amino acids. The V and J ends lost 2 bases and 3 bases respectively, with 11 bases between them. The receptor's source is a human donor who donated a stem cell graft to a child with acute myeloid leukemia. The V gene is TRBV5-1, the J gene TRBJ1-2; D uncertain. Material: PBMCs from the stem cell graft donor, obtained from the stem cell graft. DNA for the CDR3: TGCGCCAGCAGCTTTGTTCCTGGGGACTATGGCTACACCTTC. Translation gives CASSFVPGDYGYTF. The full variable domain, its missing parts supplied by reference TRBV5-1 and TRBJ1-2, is KAGVTQTPRYLIKTRGQQVTLSCSPISGHRSVSWYQQTPGQGLQFLFEYFSETQRNKGNFPGRFSGRQFSNSRSEMNVSTLELGDSALYLCASSFVPGDYGYTFGSGTRLTVV.